A selection of T cell receptor beta chains follows, all from one sample in a study of blood T cell repertoires in COVID-19. Here immunoSEQ multiplex PCR was the method, and the copy in TCRdb shows in-frame clones only, minus some. The table includes tens of thousands of clones, approximately 84% detected once. Sequencing was performed on peripheral blood. The receptors here all came from a man between 60 and 75 years old with acute or convalescent COVID-19. Each CDR3 is given with its conserved first and last residue. Fields, in order: D gene, V gene, clone size, J gene, CDR3 DNA, CDR3 protein. D genes are given only for firm matches. Size values are once, few and many counts, or a class for expanded clones, and some rows have none.

>NA|TRBV19|NA|TRBJ2-1
TGTGCCAGTAGTCCCCGGAGGGGTCATGAGCAGTTCTTC
CASSPRRGHEQFF
>TRBD1|TRBV4-1|NA|TRBJ1-2
TGCGCCAGCAGCCAAGATCCCGGGACAGGGTATGGCTACACCTTC
CASSQDPGTGYGYTF
>NA|TRBV29-1|NA|TRBJ1-1
TGCAGCGTTTGTTCTATTCCGAGGTGTGGCACTGAAGCTTTCTTT
CSVCSIPRCGTEAFF
>TRBD1|TRBV10-2|NA|TRBJ1-2
TGCGCCAGCAGGGGACAGGGGGCCAGAAATGGCTACACCTTC
CASRGQGARNGYTF
>NA|TRBV28|NA|TRBJ1-5
TGTGCCAGCAGTTTTCTGGGGGGAGGGTATAGCAATCAGCCCCAGCATTTT
CASSFLGGGYSNQPQHF
>NA|TRBV2|NA|TRBJ2-3
TGTGCCAGCAGTGGACAGGTACCTAGCACAGATACGCAGTATTTT
CASSGQVPSTDTQYF
>TRBD1|TRBV27|once|TRBJ1-1
TGTGCCAGCAGTTCTCCCCGGACAGGGGGCGTGGGAGCTTTCTTT
CASSSPRTGGVGAFF
>TRBD1|TRBV9|NA|TRBJ2-6
TGTGCCAGCAGCGCCGACAGGGAAGTCTTCTCTGGGGCCAACGTCCTGACTTTC
CASSADREVFSGANVLTF
>NA|TRBV5-6|NA|TRBJ2-7
TGTGCCAGCAGCGCGCGGTCGGGGTACGAGCAGTACTTC
CASSARSGYEQYF
>TRBD1|TRBV6-5|NA|TRBJ1-2
TGTGCCAGCAGTTGGGACAGGGGGCAAGGCTACACCTTC
CASSWDRGQGYTF
>NA|TRBV28|NA|TRBJ1-6
TGTGCCAGCAGTTCCCCCGATGGAGGGATTAATTCACCCCTCCACTTT
CASSSPDGGINSPLHF
>NA|TRBV7-6|NA|TRBJ2-5
TGTGCCAGCAGCTTAGAGTGGGCGGGGGAGACCCAGTACTTC
CASSLEWAGETQYF
>NA|TRBV2|NA|TRBJ2-3
TGTGCCAGCAGTGAAGGGAGGGCAGATACGCAGTATTTT
CASSEGRADTQYF
>NA|TRBV12-3/TRBV12-4|NA|TRBJ2-1
TGTGCCAGCAGTTTCGGTAATCATGAGCAGTTCTTC
CASSFGNHEQFF
>TRBD2|TRBV10-1|NA|TRBJ2-3
TGCGCCAGCAGTGTATCAACTAGCGGGGGAGGCACAGATACGCAGTATTTT
CASSVSTSGGGTDTQYF
>NA|TRBV19|once|TRBJ2-3
TGTGCCAGTAGTAAAGGGGGGGGCGGCACAGATACGCAGTATTTT
CASSKGGGGTDTQYF
>TRBD1|TRBV28|NA|TRBJ2-7
TGTGCCAGCAGCTCCGGGACAGCCCCCTACGAGCAGTACTTC
CASSSGTAPYEQYF
>TRBD2|TRBV7-3|NA|TRBJ2-3
TGTGCCAGCAGCTTGGCGCGGGGGGAGTCAGATACGCAGTATTTT
CASSLARGESDTQYF
>TRBD1|TRBV25-1|NA|TRBJ1-2
TGTGCCAGCAGTGCTATTTCGCCGGGACAGGGATATGGCTACACCTTC
CASSAISPGQGYGYTF
>TRBD1|TRBV4-3|NA|TRBJ1-4
TGCGCCAGCAGCCAAGAGGGACAGATAAATGAAAAACTGTTTTTT
CASSQEGQINEKLFF
>TRBD1|TRBV7-2|few|TRBJ1-3
TGTGCCAGCAGCCCGAGATGGGGACAGATTGGAAACACCATATATTTT
CASSPRWGQIGNTIYF
>TRBD1|TRBV30|NA|TRBJ1-4
TGTGCCTGGAGTCTCGGGACAGCAACTAATGAAAAACTGTTTTTT
CAWSLGTATNEKLFF
>NA|TRBV19|NA|TRBJ1-1
TGTGCCAGTACCTATTGGGAGACCACTGAAGCTTTCTTT
CASTYWETTEAFF
>TRBD1|TRBV5-1|NA|TRBJ1-4
TGCGCCAGCAGCCCCGGGACAGGTTATAATGAAAAACTGTTTTTT
CASSPGTGYNEKLFF
>NA|TRBV7-2|NA|TRBJ1-3
TGTGCCAGCAGCTTAGGTGGAACAGCTGGAAACACCATATATTTT
CASSLGGTAGNTIYF
>NA|TRBV19|NA|TRBJ2-7
TGTGCCAGTAGTACCGGTTACGAGCAGTACTTC
CASSTGYEQYF
>TRBD1|TRBV9|NA|TRBJ2-1
TGTGCCAGCAGCGTAGTGACAGGGTCCTACAATGAGCAGTTCTTC
CASSVVTGSYNEQFF
>TRBD1|TRBV3-1/TRBV3-2|NA|TRBJ1-5
TGTGCCAGCAGCCGAGGACAGGGGGATCAGCCCCAGCATTTT
CASSRGQGDQPQHF
>TRBD1|TRBV10-2|NA|TRBJ2-7
TGCGCCAGCAGTGAGGGGGACAGCGAGTACTTC
CASSEGDSEYF
>TRBD1|TRBV19|NA|TRBJ2-7
TGTGCCAGTAGTATACCGGGACAGAAGAGGAGCGAGCAGTACTTC
CASSIPGQKRSEQYF
>NA|TRBV18|NA|TRBJ2-2
TGTGCCAGCTCACCCCTGGGACTGAACACCGGGGAGCTGTTTTTT
CASSPLGLNTGELFF
>TRBD2|TRBV28|NA|TRBJ2-1
TGTGCCACCTCGGGACCGGCGGGGGTCAATGAGCAGTTCTTC
CATSGPAGVNEQFF